The rows below give T cell receptor beta chains drawn from one sample of a study of blood T cell repertoires in COVID-19. Profiled with immunoSEQ multiplex PCR; TCRdb holds only in-frame clones, not every one. The sample contains 250,000 to 300,000 clones, 81% of which appear only once. Material for sequencing was peripheral blood. Source of these receptors: a woman aged 60-75 years with active or convalescent COVID-19. The CDR3 runs from the conserved cysteine through the conserved F or W. The order of the fields is D gene, clone size, V gene, J gene, CDR3 DNA, CDR3 protein. The D gene is left open where the match is weak. Some rows mark clone size as missing; the rest say once, few, many or name a class of expanded clone.

D gene: NA
clone size: NA
V gene: TRBV3-1/TRBV3-2
J gene: TRBJ2-4
CDR3 DNA: TGTGCCAGCAGCCAAGACTACAGGGCGGCCAAAAACATTCAGTACTTC
CDR3 protein: CASSQDYRAAKNIQYF

D gene: TRBD1
clone size: NA
V gene: TRBV7-2
J gene: TRBJ2-3
CDR3 DNA: TGTGCCAGCAGTTTTACAGGGGGCTGGGATAAGTATTTT
CDR3 protein: CASSFTGGWDKYF

D gene: NA
clone size: NA
V gene: TRBV6-5
J gene: TRBJ2-1
CDR3 DNA: TGTGCCAGCAGGCGGGCCAATGAGCAGTTCTTC
CDR3 protein: CASRRANEQFF

D gene: NA
clone size: NA
V gene: TRBV21-1
J gene: TRBJ1-4
CDR3 DNA: TGTGCCAGGGGGACAGGTTCTGCAACTAATGAAAAACTGTTTTTT
CDR3 protein: CARGTGSATNEKLFF

D gene: NA
clone size: NA
V gene: TRBV19
J gene: TRBJ1-1
CDR3 DNA: TGTGCCAGTAGTATTATGGCAGGGGCGAACACTGAAGCTTTCTTT
CDR3 protein: CASSIMAGANTEAFF

D gene: NA
clone size: NA
V gene: TRBV30
J gene: TRBJ2-7
CDR3 DNA: TGTGCCTGGGCGCGGGACAGCGAGATTTACGAGCAGTACTTC
CDR3 protein: CAWARDSEIYEQYF

D gene: TRBD2
clone size: NA
V gene: TRBV30
J gene: TRBJ2-5
CDR3 DNA: TGTGCCTGGAGGACCCTCGGAAGCAGCGGGGGGGCCAAGACCCAGTACTTC
CDR3 protein: CAWRTLGSSGGAKTQYF

D gene: NA
clone size: many
V gene: TRBV27
J gene: TRBJ1-2
CDR3 DNA: TGTGCCAGCAGTTTATCGGGGGAGGGGATGGGCTATGGCTACACCTTC
CDR3 protein: CASSLSGEGMGYGYTF

D gene: NA
clone size: NA
V gene: TRBV7-9
J gene: TRBJ1-4
CDR3 DNA: TGTGCCAGCAGCTCGGGTCGACAGCCCCAACTGTTTTTT
CDR3 protein: CASSSGRQPQLFF

D gene: TRBD1
clone size: NA
V gene: TRBV29-1
J gene: TRBJ1-2
CDR3 DNA: TGCAGCGCGGACAGGGGCGGGTATGGCTACACCTTC
CDR3 protein: CSADRGGYGYTF

D gene: NA
clone size: once
V gene: TRBV5-4
J gene: TRBJ2-6
CDR3 DNA: TGTGCCAGCAGCTTGCCGCTCCGGGGGGCGTCTGGGGCCAACGTCCTGACTTTC
CDR3 protein: CASSLPLRGASGANVLTF

D gene: NA
clone size: NA
V gene: TRBV19
J gene: TRBJ1-1
CDR3 DNA: TGTGCCAGTAGTATCGGGACCCGTGGCGGGGTAGCTTTCTTT
CDR3 protein: CASSIGTRGGVAFF

D gene: TRBD1
clone size: NA
V gene: TRBV6-4
J gene: TRBJ1-2
CDR3 DNA: TGTGCCAGCAGGGACAGGGGGCATGGCTACACCTTC
CDR3 protein: CASRDRGHGYTF

D gene: NA
clone size: NA
V gene: TRBV27
J gene: TRBJ1-2
CDR3 DNA: TGTGCCAGCAGTTCAGGGAACTATGGCTACACCTTC
CDR3 protein: CASSSGNYGYTF

D gene: TRBD2
clone size: NA
V gene: TRBV9
J gene: TRBJ2-5
CDR3 DNA: TGTGCCAGCAGCGTAAGCCTTAAAGGGCGGGGGGAAGGAGAGACCCAGTACTTC
CDR3 protein: CASSVSLKGRGEGETQYF

D gene: TRBD1
clone size: NA
V gene: TRBV19
J gene: TRBJ2-7
CDR3 DNA: TGTGCCAGTAGGACAGGGCGGGCCGGAACCTACGAGCAGTACTTC
CDR3 protein: CASRTGRAGTYEQYF

D gene: TRBD2
clone size: NA
V gene: TRBV28
J gene: TRBJ2-3
CDR3 DNA: TGTGCCAGCGTCCCGGGACTAGCTATAGATACGCAGTATTTT
CDR3 protein: CASVPGLAIDTQYF

D gene: TRBD2
clone size: NA
V gene: TRBV27
J gene: TRBJ2-7
CDR3 DNA: TGTGCCAGCCGGGCGGCGGGGGGCGAGCAGTACTTC
CDR3 protein: CASRAAGGEQYF

D gene: NA
clone size: NA
V gene: TRBV7-2
J gene: TRBJ2-1
CDR3 DNA: TGTGCCAGCAGCTTAGCGGGGGCGGTCAATGAGCAGTTCTTC
CDR3 protein: CASSLAGAVNEQFF

D gene: TRBD1
clone size: NA
V gene: TRBV7-9
J gene: TRBJ1-2
CDR3 DNA: TGTGCCAGCAGCGTGGGACAGATCTATGGCTACACCTTC
CDR3 protein: CASSVGQIYGYTF

D gene: NA
clone size: NA
V gene: TRBV21-1
J gene: TRBJ2-1
CDR3 DNA: TGTGCCAGCAGCAAAGAGGTTGATTTGGGCCTCAAAATTTACAATGAGCAGTTCTTC
CDR3 protein: CASSKEVDLGLKIYNEQFF

D gene: NA
clone size: NA
V gene: TRBV7-8
J gene: TRBJ2-2
CDR3 DNA: TGTGCCAGCAGCTTAGCCCTTACAGGGCCTTATTACACCGGGGAGCTGTTTTTT
CDR3 protein: CASSLALTGPYYTGELFF

D gene: TRBD1
clone size: NA
V gene: TRBV19
J gene: TRBJ1-6
CDR3 DNA: TGTGCCAGTAGTGCCGGACAGGGAGTAAATTCACCCCTCCACTTT
CDR3 protein: CASSAGQGVNSPLHF

D gene: TRBD2
clone size: NA
V gene: TRBV27
J gene: TRBJ2-3
CDR3 DNA: TGTGCCAGCAGTTCCCCCCCCCGGGCGCTAGCGGGGGGGCTCAGCCCTAGTACGCAGTATTTT
CDR3 protein: CASSSPPRALAGGLSPSTQYF

D gene: TRBD1
clone size: NA
V gene: TRBV19
J gene: TRBJ2-7
CDR3 DNA: TGTGCCAGTAGTACTCGGACAGGGTTTGACGAGCAGTACTTC
CDR3 protein: CASSTRTGFDEQYF

D gene: TRBD1
clone size: NA
V gene: TRBV27
J gene: TRBJ1-1
CDR3 DNA: TGTGCCAGCAGTCGACAGGGGGCGAACACTGAAGCTTTCTTT
CDR3 protein: CASSRQGANTEAFF

D gene: NA
clone size: NA
V gene: TRBV30
J gene: TRBJ1-1
CDR3 DNA: TGTGCCTGGAGTTGCCCCCCGGTGAGACCTTCTGTGGAGTATCCTGAAGCTTTCTTT
CDR3 protein: CAWSCPPVRPSVEYPEAFF

D gene: NA
clone size: few
V gene: TRBV7-2
J gene: TRBJ1-1
CDR3 DNA: TGTGCCAGCAGCTCCACAGGTCGGGTAGGAGCTTTCTTT
CDR3 protein: CASSSTGRVGAFF

D gene: NA
clone size: NA
V gene: TRBV5-1
J gene: TRBJ2-5
CDR3 DNA: TGCGCCAGCAGCTGGAGGGACAGAAACCAAGAGACCCAGTACTTC
CDR3 protein: CASSWRDRNQETQYF

D gene: NA
clone size: NA
V gene: TRBV27
J gene: TRBJ1-1
CDR3 DNA: TGTGCCAGCAGTCTCTGGGGGAGGAATACTGAAGCTTTCTTT
CDR3 protein: CASSLWGRNTEAFF

D gene: NA
clone size: NA
V gene: TRBV15
J gene: TRBJ2-7
CDR3 DNA: TGTGCCACCAGCAGAGTCAGGGGGGACGAGCAGTACTTC
CDR3 protein: CATSRVRGDEQYF

D gene: NA
clone size: NA
V gene: TRBV30
J gene: TRBJ1-4
CDR3 DNA: TGTGCCTGCCCCACAGGGTTAGGGAATGAAAAACTGTTTTTT
CDR3 protein: CACPTGLGNEKLFF

D gene: NA
clone size: few
V gene: TRBV5-6
J gene: TRBJ2-3
CDR3 DNA: TGTGCCAGCAGCCCCTTGGGGGGAGAGGATACGCAGTATTTT
CDR3 protein: CASSPLGGEDTQYF

D gene: NA
clone size: NA
V gene: TRBV9
J gene: TRBJ1-5
CDR3 DNA: TGTGCCAGCAGCGTAGGGAGGGCTTTTCAGCCCCAGCATTTT
CDR3 protein: CASSVGRAFQPQHF

D gene: NA
clone size: NA
V gene: TRBV6-5
J gene: TRBJ2-1
CDR3 DNA: TGTGCCAGCAGGGTTTCGAGCTCCTACAATGAGCAGTTCTTC
CDR3 protein: CASRVSSSYNEQFF

D gene: TRBD1
clone size: NA
V gene: TRBV15
J gene: TRBJ1-1
CDR3 DNA: TGTGCCACCAGCAGAGACCAGGGGGCAGGGAACACTGAAGCTTTCTTT
CDR3 protein: CATSRDQGAGNTEAFF

D gene: TRBD2
clone size: few
V gene: TRBV5-1
J gene: TRBJ2-1
CDR3 DNA: TGCGCCAGCAGCATCACTAGCGGGGGGGCCGGTGAGCAGTTCTTC
CDR3 protein: CASSITSGGAGEQFF

D gene: NA
clone size: NA
V gene: TRBV7-9
J gene: TRBJ1-1
CDR3 DNA: TGTGCCAGCAGCGGTGACGGAGGGAACACTGAAGCTTTCTTT
CDR3 protein: CASSGDGGNTEAFF

D gene: TRBD1
clone size: few
V gene: TRBV3-1/TRBV3-2
J gene: TRBJ1-5
CDR3 DNA: TGTGCCAGCAGCCTGACAGGGGGGACAGGCAATCAGCCCCAGCATTTT
CDR3 protein: CASSLTGGTGNQPQHF

D gene: NA
clone size: NA
V gene: TRBV7-2
J gene: TRBJ1-2
CDR3 DNA: TGTGCCAGCAGCTTATACGGGGGGGCATCCAATTATGGCTACACCTTC
CDR3 protein: CASSLYGGASNYGYTF

D gene: NA
clone size: NA
V gene: TRBV19
J gene: TRBJ2-5
CDR3 DNA: TGTGCCAGTAATCCGGGGTCCCGAGAGACCCAGTACTTC
CDR3 protein: CASNPGSRETQYF

D gene: NA
clone size: NA
V gene: TRBV15
J gene: TRBJ2-6
CDR3 DNA: TGTGCCACCAGTCTAAGGAGATTCAGCTCTGGGGCCAACGTCCTGACTTTC
CDR3 protein: CATSLRRFSSGANVLTF

D gene: TRBD1
clone size: few
V gene: TRBV5-1
J gene: TRBJ1-4
CDR3 DNA: TGCGCCAGCAGCTCGTCGACAGGGGGACCTAATGAAAAACTGTTTTTT
CDR3 protein: CASSSSTGGPNEKLFF

D gene: TRBD1
clone size: NA
V gene: TRBV5-1
J gene: TRBJ1-6
CDR3 DNA: TGCGCCAGCAGCTTGTTTGGCAGGGGGTATTCACCCCTCCACTTT
CDR3 protein: CASSLFGRGYSPLHF

D gene: NA
clone size: NA
V gene: TRBV7-9
J gene: TRBJ2-3
CDR3 DNA: TGTGCCAGCAGCTTAGGTCGGTATAGCACAGATACGCAGTATTTT
CDR3 protein: CASSLGRYSTDTQYF

D gene: NA
clone size: NA
V gene: TRBV7-9
J gene: TRBJ1-4
CDR3 DNA: TGTGCCAGCAGCTTTGCGACTAGGGATGAAAAACTGTTTTTT
CDR3 protein: CASSFATRDEKLFF

D gene: TRBD1
clone size: NA
V gene: TRBV19
J gene: TRBJ2-7
CDR3 DNA: TGTGCCAGTAGTATGGGACAGGCTACCATCTACGAGCAGTACTTC
CDR3 protein: CASSMGQATIYEQYF